Each of the 21 T cell receptor beta chains below was sequenced from the same sample in a study of T-cell memory formation after mild COVID-19. TCRdb processed the 5' RACE reads anew with MiXCR; each CDR3 protein has one entry. The table has about 340,000 distinct CDR3 sequences, roughly 15% seen once; the top ten hold about a fifth. Material: PBMCs or a T cell subset sorted from them (not recorded which). The receptors here all came from a man aged 18-30 years who had mild COVID-19 (a few samples of this study predate the infection). Cell type and time point are not known.

The chain joins TRBV28 to TRBJ2-6; the D is unclear. V was cut by 3 bases and J by 0 bases, with 9 bases left in between. Germline V gene lookup returns CDR1 MDHEN and CDR2 SYDVKM. The CDR3 is 16 amino acids. The CDR3 coding sequence is TGTGCCAGCAGTTTGGCCGACATCTCTGGGGCCAACGTCCTGACTTTC. Protein product: CASSLADISGANVLTF. The full variable domain, rest sourced from reference TRBV28 and TRBJ2-6, is DVKVTQSSRYLVKRTGEKVFLECVQDMDHENMFWYRQDPGLGLRLIYFSYDVKMKEKGDIPEGYSVSREKKERFSLILESASTNQTSMYLCASSLADISGANVLTFGAGSRLTVL.

This clonotype occurred a few times. This chain joins TRBV12-3 or TRBV12-4 and TRBJ2-5; D possibly corresponds to TRBD1 (5 bases). V lost 6 bases and J 5 bases, leaving 19 bases between the germline ends. CDR3 length equals 15 residues. The chain's CDR3 is CASRGSGFSAETQYF. The CDR3 DNA sequence: TGTGCCAGCAGGGGTTCAGGGTTCTCGGCTGAGACCCAGTACTTC.

The V gene is TRBV6-6, the J gene TRBJ1-5; the match to TRBD1 covers 9 bases. Germline V gene sequence: CDR1 MNHNY, CDR2 SVGAGI (reference sequence). This CDR3 contains 12 residues. V shed 0 bases and J 14 bases; nucleotides not matched to a gene: 2. DNA of the CDR3: TGTGCCAGCAGTTACTCGACAGGGGGAGAGCATTTT. It yields the protein CASSYSTGGEHF.

This clonotype appeared a few times. J is TRBJ1-1 and V is TRBV29-1; no firm D call. V lost 4 bases to trimming and J lost 0 bases, with 9 bases between them. The CDR3 covers 13 residues. The germline gives CDR1 SQVTM, CDR2 ANQGSEA. The CDR3 is CSVGRELNTEAFF. In DNA form, the CDR3 reads TGCAGCGTTGGCCGGGAATTGAACACTGAAGCTTTCTTT.

V usage is TRBV10-3 and J usage is TRBJ1-3; 9 positions agree with TRBD1. After removal of 7 bases from V and 3 bases from J, the junction contained 4 bases not matched to a gene. Germline-derived CDR1 and CDR2 are ENHRY and SYGVKD. This CDR3 is 14 amino acids long. The CDR3 loop reads CAIMTGGGGNTIYF. The CDR3 DNA reads as TGTGCCATCATGACAGGGGGAGGTGGAAACACCATATATTTT.

This chain joins TRBV5-1 and TRBJ2-3; 9 nucleotides match TRBD1. There are 16 residues in the CDR3. J was trimmed by 4 bases and V by 3 bases; bases with no gene match: 9. CDR1 is SGHRS and CDR2 is YFSETQ in the germline V gene. The CDR3 loop is CASSWTRDRDADTQYF. CDR3 DNA: TGCGCCAGCAGCTGGACCCGGGACAGGGATGCAGATACGCAGTATTTT.

The CDR3 region is CASSHGDTQYF. CDR3 DNA: TGTGCCAGTAGCCATGGCGATACGCAGTATTTT. The chain combines TRBV19 with TRBJ2-3; D is unclear. The V gene's germline CDR1 is LNHDA and CDR2 SQIVND (reference sequence). V gave up 6 bases and J gave up 6 bases, with 7 bases separating them. The CDR3 has 11 amino acids.

The chain joins TRBV20-1 to TRBJ1-5; unclear D gene. This CDR3 has 13 residues. Trimming took off 6 bases at V and 5 bases at J, with 14 bases between the two ends. Germline loops: CDR1 DFQATT, CDR2 SNEGSKA (reference sequence). The CDR3 DNA reads as TGCAGTGCGGGAAGGGATCCGGATCAGCCCCAGCATTTT. It is translated as CSAGRDPDQPQHF.

Concerning this clonotype itself: The junction differs from germline at one of its ends, possibly a read error. The chain combines TRBV7-2 with TRBJ2-7; tentatively, D is TRBD2 (6 bases). This CDR3 has 14 residues. Germline CDR1 and CDR2: SGHTA and FQGNSA. The CDR3: CAISPPGTLHEQYF. CDR3 bases: TGTGCCATCAGCCCCCCAGGGACTCTGCACGAGCAGTACTTC.

In its sample, this clonotype was seen a few times. The chain recombines TRBV6-2 or TRBV6-3 with TRBJ1-2; the D is unclear. CDR1 is MNHEY and CDR2 is SVGEGT in the germline V gene. This CDR3 has 14 residues. V shed 5 bases and J shed 0 bases, with 10 bases lying between them. The CDR3 nucleotides read TGTGCCAGCAGTCCACGCGCTTCTAACTATGGCTACACCTTC. Its translation: CASSPRASNYGYTF.

This clonotype has more than one count but fewer than ten. The genes are TRBV30 and TRBJ1-1; 7 bases align to TRBD1. The V and J ends lost 4 bases and 4 bases, in that order; junction bases with no gene match: 3. CDR1 is GTSNPN and CDR2 is SVGIG in the germline V gene (reference sequence). The CDR3 has 12 residues. The CDR3 reads CAWKTGFTEAFF. CDR3 in DNA: TGTGCCTGGAAGACAGGGTTCACTGAAGCTTTCTTT.

This clonotype was recorded a few times. The chain combines TRBV13 with TRBJ2-7; the D gene could be TRBD1 or TRBD2 (5 bases each). The germline CDR1 and CDR2 sequences are PRHDT and FYEKMQ (reference sequence). The CDR3 consists of 14 residues. Trimming removed 5 bases from V and 5 bases from J, with 16 bases in between. The CDR3 loop is CASSPEARGHEQYF. CDR3 DNA sequence: TGTGCCAGCAGCCCCGAGGCGAGGGGCCACGAGCAGTACTTC.

The V call is TRBV24-1, the J call TRBJ1-5; no clear D gene. Germline-derived CDR1 and CDR2 are KGHDR and SFDVKD. The CDR3 extends over 13 amino acids. The V end was cut by 4 bases, the J end by 7 bases, with 10 bases between. The CDR3 DNA reads TGTGCCACCAGTGACCGACGGGGACAGCCCCAGCATTTT. Translation gives CATSDRRGQPQHF.

The chain couples TRBV5-1 to TRBJ1-1; D call uncertain. Trimming removed 2 bases at V and 3 bases at J, with 14 bases between. Germline V gene data show CDR1 as SGHRS and CDR2 as YFSETQ. The CDR3 has 15 amino acids. The CDR3 reads CASSLSRSRDTEAFF. In nucleotides, the CDR3 is TGCGCCAGCAGCTTAAGTCGGTCTAGGGACACTGAAGCTTTCTTT.

This clonotype was found many times. The chain links TRBV30 to TRBJ2-2; perhaps TRBD1 as D (8 bases). Looked up from germline, CDR1 is GTSNPN and CDR2 is SVGIG (reference sequence). V gave up 8 bases and J gave up 4 bases, with 17 bases separating them. The CDR3 consists of 14 residues. The CDR3 is CAGGAGGFTGELFF. In DNA, the CDR3 is TGTGCCGGGGGGGCAGGGGGCTTCACCGGGGAGCTGTTTTTT. Combining the CDR3 with reference TRBV30 and TRBJ2-2 gives the whole variable domain SQTIHQWPATLVQPVGSPLSLECTVEGTSNPNLYWYRQAAGRGLQLLFYSVGIGQISSEVPQNLSASRPQDRQFILSSKKLLLSDSGFYLCAGGAGGFTGELFFGEGSRLTVL.

The chain joins TRBV10-3 to TRBJ2-5, with 9 bases that match TRBD2. The CDR3 has 14 amino acids. Germline CDR1 ENHRY, CDR2 SYGVKD. With 6 bases clipped from V and 1 base from J, the junction kept 3 bases outside the gene matches. The CDR3 nucleotides are TGTGCCATCAGCCAGACTAGCGGCCAAGAGACCCAGTACTTC. Amino acid sequence: CAISQTSGQETQYF.

J is TRBJ2-7 and V is TRBV11-2; 7 bases match TRBD2. Germline loops: CDR1 SGHAT, CDR2 FQNNGV. V trimming: 0 bases; J trimming: 0 bases; junction bases outside the gene matches: 2. The length of the CDR3 is 15 residues. The chain's CDR3 is CASSLETSDSYEQYF. The CDR3 DNA is TGTGCCAGCAGCTTAGAAACTAGCGACTCCTACGAGCAGTACTTC.

This clonotype was recorded at least ten times. The rearrangement joins TRBV7-9 to TRBJ2-3; 7 bases are shared with TRBD1. The CDR3 totals 15 residues. Germline CDR1 SEHNR, CDR2 FQNEAQ (reference sequence). J gave up 0 bases and V 3 bases, and 3 bases lay outside the gene matches. This chain's CDR3 is CASSLQGESTDTQYF. The CDR3 DNA reads TGTGCCAGCAGCTTGCAGGGGGAAAGCACAGATACGCAGTATTTT.

This rearrangement joins TRBV25-1 to TRBJ1-5; D is unclear. In germline, CDR1 is MGHDK, CDR2 SYGVNS. CDR3 length: 12 amino acids. V gave up 2 bases and J gave up 4 bases, with 3 bases separating them. Here the CDR3 reads CASSERNQPQHF. CDR3 nucleotides: TGTGCCAGCAGTGAACGAAATCAGCCCCAGCATTTT.

This clonotype was counted only a few times. The V gene is TRBV18, the J gene TRBJ2-3; possible D gene TRBD1, 5 bases. CDR3 length equals 12 residues. Germline V gene data show CDR1 as KGHSH and CDR2 as LQKENI. Trimming took 10 bases from V and 6 from J, leaving 14 bases between them. Written as DNA, the CDR3 is TGTGCCACCAGGGCCCAGACGGATACGCAGTATTTT. Amino acids: CATRAQTDTQYF. The complete variable domain, with remaining parts taken from reference TRBV18 and TRBJ2-3, reads NAGVMQNPRHLVRRRGQEARLRCSPMKGHSHVYWYRQLPEEGLKFMVYLQKENIIDESGMPKERFSAEFPKEGPSILRIQQVVRGDSAAYFCATRAQTDTQYFGPGTRLTVL.

This clonotype was observed once. J is TRBJ1-4 and V is TRBV5-1; possible D gene TRBD1, 5 bases. V gave up 4 bases and J gave up 8 bases, with 15 bases separating them. Germline CDR1 is SGHRS and CDR2 is YFSETQ. The CDR3 totals 14 residues. In nucleotides, the CDR3 is TGCGCCAGCAGCCCCCGGGGCCACGGAGAAAAACTGTTTTTT. Translation: CASSPRGHGEKLFF.